The subject of this entry is one T cell receptor (beta chain). This record comes from a study of blood T cell repertoires in COVID-19. Study-level background: Nucleic acid was either cDNA or gDNA, and it came from T cells, B-cell-depleted T cells, or PBMCs.

Original processing methods: Amplification with reference gene primers provided the estimates of nucleated cell counts. Clones were sequenced by immunoSEQ multiplex PCR, and TCRdb holds only the in-frame ones, with some missing. For V, J and clone size, that table is used; D and trimming come from the DNA. Among approximately 55,000 clones, 80% to 90% were seen once, and the ten largest hold 5.5% to 7.5%. The sequence was collected from a man in his fifties or sixties with active COVID-19. Sequencing was carried out using peripheral blood.

The CDR3 region has the DNA TGCGCCAGCAGCCAAGACCCAGGGAACAATCAGCCCCAGCATTTT. Amino acid sequence: CASSQDPGNNQPQHF. This chain uses TRBV4-1 with TRBJ1-5; D possibly corresponds to TRBD1 (5 bases). V shed 0 bases and J shed 3 bases, with 9 bases lying between them. The germline V gene has CDR1 MGHRA and CDR2 YSYEKL. The CDR3 is 15 residues long.